The 18 T cell receptor beta chains below were found in one sample sequenced in a study of blood T cell repertoires in COVID-19. The data were produced by immunoSEQ multiplex PCR, yet TCRdb's version contains in-frame clones alone and is incomplete. Of about 43,000 clones listed, approximately 90% are singletons. The sequencing input was peripheral blood. The receptors stem from a man in his fifties or sixties with active COVID-19.

The CDR3 nucleotides are TGTGCCAGCAGCCACACTAGCAACCACAATGAGCAGTTCTTC. The encoded protein is CASSHTSNHNEQFF. The chain is built from TRBV3-1 (or the pseudogene TRBV3-2) and TRBJ2-1; TRBD2 is a possible D gene (6 bases). CDR3 length equals 14 residues. The V gene's germline CDR1 is LGHDT and CDR2 YNNKEL (reference sequence). Trimming took off 3 bases at V and 5 bases at J, with 11 bases between the two ends.

CDR3 region: CASSEAGLAWRSFSTDTQYF. As DNA, the CDR3 is TGTGCCAGCAGCGAGGCGGGACTAGCGTGGAGAAGCTTTAGCACAGATACGCAGTATTTT. The chain is built from TRBV9 and TRBJ2-3; 10 bases match TRBD2. Germline values: CDR1 SGDLS, CDR2 YYNGEE. This CDR3 contains 20 residues. Losses at the gene ends were 3 bases for V and 0 bases for J; bases not matched to a gene: 16.

The rearrangement uses TRBV5-1 and TRBJ2-1, with D hard to call. The V gene's germline CDR1 is SGHRS and CDR2 YFSETQ. Trimming removed 2 bases from V and 2 bases from J, with 11 bases in between. The CDR3 extends over 15 amino acids. The CDR3 DNA reads TGCGCCAGCAGCTTCAGGCTTTCGGCCTACAATGAGCAGTTCTTC. This sequence encodes CASSFRLSAYNEQFF.

The CDR3 nucleotides read TGCGCCAGCAGTCAATCAGGAGGGATCAAGAACACTGAAGCTTTCTTT. It is translated as CASSQSGGIKNTEAFF. The chain uses TRBV23-1 and TRBJ1-1; D unclear. TRBV23-1 is an ORF, and what it does is uncertain. The CDR3 runs to 16 residues. Trimming shortened V by 0 bases and J by 1 base, and 12 bases separated the two germline ends.

Relative to its sample, this clone is medium-sized. This chain links TRBV7-9 with TRBJ2-2; TRBD2 agrees at 9 bases. V lost 4 bases and J lost 3; bases outside the gene matches: 6. The CDR3 runs 16 residues. Germline CDR1 and CDR2: SEHNR and FQNEAQ (reference sequence). This CDR3 reads CASSSTTSGYTGELFF. CDR3 bases: TGTGCCAGCAGCTCAACGACTAGCGGATACACCGGGGAGCTGTTTTTT.

The chain couples TRBV7-8 to TRBJ2-7, with 7 bases fitting TRBD2. CDR1 SGHVS and CDR2 FQNEAQ come from the germline V gene. V shed 1 base and J 2 bases; nucleotides not matched to a gene: 5. This CDR3 is built from 15 residues. The CDR3 region is CASSLVAGETYEQYF. CDR3 coding DNA: TGTGCCAGCAGCTTAGTCGCGGGAGAAACCTACGAGCAGTACTTC.

A few counts support this clone. The rearrangement uses TRBV12-3 or TRBV12-4 and TRBJ2-2; possibly TRBD1 for D (5 bases). The CDR3 has 13 amino acids. Trimming stripped 5 bases from V and 2 bases from J, with 6 bases between. CDR3 loop: CASSQGNTGELFF. Here the CDR3 DNA reads TGTGCCAGCAGTCAGGGAAACACCGGGGAGCTGTTTTTT.

The J gene is TRBJ2-2, the V gene TRBV4-3, with D possibly TRBD2 on 6 matching bases. CDR1 and CDR2 from the germline V gene are LGHNA and YSLEER. The ends were cut back, 1 base at V and 0 bases at J, with 15 bases in the middle. This CDR3 is built from 18 residues. The CDR3, as DNA: TGCGCCAGCAGCCAAGTTCCCGGGGACTTCGCGAACACCGGGGAGCTGTTTTTT. Protein: CASSQVPGDFANTGELFF.

The V call is TRBV6-5, the J call TRBJ2-5, with D maybe TRBD1 (5 bases). The germline V and J ends were trimmed by 8 bases and 5 bases, with 18 bases remaining between them. Germline V gives CDR1 MNHEY, CDR2 SVGAGI. The CDR3 runs to 14 residues. The CDR3 DNA reads TGTGCCAGCTCATCCCCTCTCAGGGCTGAGACCCAGTACTTC. It translates to CASSSPLRAETQYF.

This clone was observed a single time. The gene calls are TRBV20-1 and TRBJ2-3; possible D gene TRBD1, 6 bases. Trimming took off 3 bases at V and 0 bases at J, with 10 bases between the two ends. The CDR3 loop spans 14 amino acids. In germline, CDR1 is DFQATT, CDR2 SNEGSKA (reference sequence). DNA of the CDR3: TGCAGTGCTAGTGTGGGACATAGCACAGATACGCAGTATTTT. Protein product: CSASVGHSTDTQYF.

This chain connects TRBV11-2 to TRBJ2-1; possibly TRBD2 for D (6 bases). CDR1 is SGHAT and CDR2 is FQNNGV in the germline V gene. Deletions cut 5 bases from V and 6 bases from J, with 11 bases between. The CDR3 extends over 13 amino acids. The CDR3: CASSRDFINEQFF. CDR3 DNA sequence: TGTGCCAGCAGCCGGGACTTTATCAATGAGCAGTTCTTC.

The chain combines TRBV20-1 with TRBJ2-7; D possibly corresponds to TRBD2 (6 bases). Trimming took 3 bases from V and 7 from J, leaving 16 bases between them. This CDR3 comprises 13 residues. The germline V gene encodes CDR1 DFQATT and CDR2 SNEGSKA (reference sequence). The CDR3 loop is CSASLGGSGEQYF. In DNA form, the CDR3 reads TGCAGTGCTAGTCTTGGGGGGTCTGGTGAGCAGTACTTC.

This clone occurred once. The rearrangement joins TRBV9 to TRBJ2-7, with a tentative D call TRBD1 (6 bases). There are 18 residues in the CDR3. Germline V gene sequence: CDR1 SGDLS, CDR2 YYNGEE. Trimming took 0 bases from V and 2 from J, leaving 21 bases between them. The CDR3 spells CASSVGLKIQGRTYEQYF. DNA of the CDR3: TGTGCCAGCAGCGTAGGTTTGAAAATACAGGGAAGGACCTACGAGCAGTACTTC. Combining the CDR3 with reference TRBV9 and TRBJ2-7 gives the whole variable domain DSGVTQTPKHLITATGQRVTLRCSPRSGDLSVYWYQQSLDQGLQFLIQYYNGEERAKGNILERFSAQQFPDLHSELNLSSLELGDSALYFCASSVGLKIQGRTYEQYFGPGTRLTVT.

This sequence joins TRBV11-2 and TRBJ2-4; D not resolved. The germline V gene has CDR1 SGHAT and CDR2 FQNNGV. There are 13 residues in the CDR3. V lost 1 base and J 11 bases, leaving 12 bases between the germline ends. CDR3 sequence reads: CASSLGANSVQYF. The CDR3 DNA is TGTGCCAGCAGCTTAGGCGCGAACTCCGTTCAGTACTTC.

The chain recombines TRBV10-3 with TRBJ2-3; D gene uncertain. V was cut by 3 bases and J by 2 bases, with 12 bases left in between. Germline V gene sequence: CDR1 ENHRY, CDR2 SYGVKD. The CDR3 extends over 15 amino acids. The CDR3 sequence: CAISDGGGSTDTQYF. CDR3 sequence (DNA): TGTGCCATCAGTGATGGTGGCGGTTCCACAGATACGCAGTATTTT.

J is TRBJ1-1 and V is TRBV19; TRBD1 matches 7 bases. The V gene's germline CDR1 is LNHDA and CDR2 SQIVND (reference sequence). The junction had 12 bases not matched to a gene; V was cut back by 11 bases and J by 9 bases. There are 12 residues in the CDR3. The CDR3 DNA reads as TGTGCCTCGATTGGGGCAGGGGGACAAGCTTTCTTT. This encodes CASIGAGGQAFF.

The V call is TRBV11-2, the J call TRBJ1-2, with 10 positions matching TRBD1. The CDR3 runs 15 residues. In germline, CDR1 is SGHAT, CDR2 FQNNGV. The J segment lost 6 bases and the V segment lost 3 bases, leaving 7 bases of the junction unmatched. CDR3: CASSFRQGALDGYTF. DNA for the CDR3: TGTGCCAGCAGCTTCCGACAGGGGGCTCTCGATGGCTACACCTTC.

The chain couples TRBV12-3 or TRBV12-4 to TRBJ1-1; D unclear. Trimming left V 8 bases short and J 2 bases short, with 9 bases between. The CDR3 covers 12 residues. The CDR3 loop reads CASRQTNTEAFF. For the CDR3, the DNA is TGTGCCAGCCGGCAGACAAACACTGAAGCTTTCTTT.